This TCR beta chain originates from a study of identical twins. Overall study results and limits: Insertion counts were lower in abundant cord blood beta clonotypes, a trend that memory repertoires did not show. Its conclusions, products of cross-sectional statistical analysis, did not come from following the same donors. Compared with models, monozygotic twins showed more out-of-frame TCR alpha sharing.

This clonotype was seen ten or more times. Its antigen is as yet unknown. A universal primer site was created by template switching, with the cDNA bearing unique molecular identifiers. TCRdb recomputed calls from the 5' RACE reads with MiXCR, one row per CDR3 protein. The data contain approximately 690,000 distinct CDR3 sequences, roughly 6% of them singletons. V lost 8 bases and J lost 1; bases outside the gene matches: 14. The CDR3 runs 19 residues. Germline assignment: CDR1 MNHNS and CDR2 SASEGT. The V and J genes are TRBV6-1 and TRBJ2-1; 13 bases map to TRBD2. Sequenced material: naive T cells sorted from blood. The receptor was derived from a man between 18 and 35 years old in good health. The CDR3 loop is CASFPGLAGSSQSYNEQFF. The CDR3, as DNA: TGTGCCAGCTTTCCGGGACTAGCGGGAAGTTCCCAATCCTACAATGAGCAGTTCTTC.